A single sample is the source of the 20 T cell receptor beta chains below, sequenced in a study of T cells after yellow fever vaccination (dated by TCRdb to about 2019). Libraries were made using 5' RACE. Instrument used: Illumina HiSeq 2500. The public sequencing data were trimmed at Q25 with fastp and processed into clonotypes with MiXCR by TCRdb, which kept only in-frame beta chains. Here each entry gathers all rows of one CDR3 protein and keeps the most common genes and DNA. The sample contains 20,000 to 30,000 distinct CDR3 sequences, 4.5% to 6% of them found a single time. The ten biggest clones cover roughly 12% of the sample. The treatment or condition label, as the study defines it: live attenuated yellow fever vaccine strain. The specimen comprised PBMCs, either bulk or a sorted T-cell subset (CD4+, CD8+, memory, or dextramer-sorted; not recorded which), sampled 15 days after the yellow fever booster vaccination. The receptors stem from a man aged 30-40 years who received the YFV17D yellow fever vaccine.

This clonotype was counted ten times or more. The chain couples TRBV5-1 to TRBJ2-5; D might be TRBD1 (5 bases). The CDR3 totals 14 residues. Germline V gene sequence: CDR1 SGHRS, CDR2 YFSETQ. Trimming left V 2 bases short and J 2 bases short, with 10 bases between. The CDR3 region is CASSFTRQQETQYF. Here the CDR3 DNA reads TGCGCCAGCAGCTTCACGCGACAGCAAGAGACCCAGTACTTC.

This clonotype is judged medium-sized. The DNA of the CDR3 is TGTGCCAGCTCACCACATGAGGGGTCCGATTCACCCCTCCACTTT. It encodes CASSPHEGSDSPLHF. This rearrangement joins TRBV18 to TRBJ1-6, with D perhaps TRBD1 (5 bases). Germline assignment: CDR1 KGHSH and CDR2 LQKENI. The length of the CDR3 is 15 residues. V gave up 1 base and J gave up 8 bases, with 12 bases separating them.

The chain recombines TRBV7-2 with TRBJ2-2; no definite D call. V dropped 5 bases and J dropped 1 base, with 8 bases sitting between them. CDR1 and CDR2 from the germline V gene are SGHTA and FQGNSA. This CDR3 has 14 residues. The CDR3 here is CASSTKMNTGELFF. CDR3 DNA: TGTGCCAGCAGCACTAAAATGAACACCGGGGAGCTGTTTTTT.

This clonotype was seen ten or more times. This chain joins TRBV4-1 and TRBJ2-5; 9 nucleotides align to TRBD2. Germline lookup yields CDR1 MGHRA and CDR2 YSYEKL. V dropped 1 base and J dropped 2; count of bases not matched to a gene: 8. The CDR3 totals 17 residues. The CDR3 loop reads CASSQAGLAGPQETQYF. CDR3 in DNA: TGCGCCAGCAGCCAAGCCGGTCTAGCGGGACCTCAAGAGACCCAGTACTTC.

This clonotype was seen at least ten times. The CDR3 loop reads CASRRQGAGANVLTF. DNA for the CDR3: TGTGCCAGCAGAAGACAGGGGGCTGGGGCCAACGTCCTGACTTTC. The rearrangement joins TRBV27 to TRBJ2-6; 9 nucleotides agree with TRBD1. V lost 6 bases and J lost 2; bases outside the gene matches: 2. This CDR3 has 15 residues. Germline CDR1 and CDR2: MNHEY and SMNVEV (reference sequence).

There are many counts of this clonotype. This chain uses TRBV5-4 with TRBJ2-3, with D possibly being TRBD1 (6 bases). Looked up from germline, CDR1 is SGHNT and CDR2 is YYREEE (reference sequence). The CDR3 consists of 15 residues. The V and J ends lost 4 bases and 4 bases respectively, with 16 bases between them. The CDR3 sequence is CASSPRRDIPDTQYF. In nucleotides, the CDR3 is TGTGCCAGCAGCCCCCGACGGGACATTCCAGATACGCAGTATTTT.

Ten or more counts support this clonotype. This rearrangement joins TRBV4-3 to TRBJ2-1; D ambiguous. Germline V gene sequence: CDR1 LGHNA, CDR2 YSLEER. CDR3 length: 12 residues. Trimming cost V 1 base and J 7 bases, with 5 bases left between them. The CDR3 here is CASSQGWNEQFF. As DNA, the CDR3 is TGCGCCAGCAGCCAAGGGTGGAATGAGCAGTTCTTC.

This clonotype came up many times. The CDR3 spells CASSQAGLTQHF. DNA of the CDR3: TGTGCCAGCAGCCAAGCCGGACTGACCCAGCATTTT. The chain links TRBV3-1 to TRBJ1-5; no definite D call. In germline, CDR1 is LGHDT, CDR2 YNNKEL (reference sequence). Trimming removed 1 base at V and 11 bases at J, with 9 bases between. The CDR3 runs 12 residues.

This clonotype was picked up many times. This chain joins TRBV5-5 and TRBJ2-7, with 12 bases identical to TRBD2. This CDR3 region has 14 residues. The trim removed 4 bases at V and 3 bases at J, leaving 2 bases unmatched. Germline lookup yields CDR1 SGHKS and CDR2 YYEKEE (reference sequence). The CDR3: CASSETSGSYEQYF. In DNA form, the CDR3 reads TGTGCCAGCAGCGAGACTAGCGGGAGCTACGAGCAGTACTTC.

This clonotype occurred many times. This chain connects TRBV20-1 to TRBJ2-7; 10 bases agree with TRBD2. The CDR3 covers 17 residues. Germline V gene sequence: CDR1 DFQATT, CDR2 SNEGSKA (reference sequence). J was trimmed by 0 bases and V by 0 bases; bases with no gene match: 8. The CDR3 region has the DNA TGCAGTGCTAGAGATTTACAGCGGGAGGGGATCTCCTACGAGCAGTACTTC. It is translated as CSARDLQREGISYEQYF.

This clonotype appeared many times. For the CDR3, the DNA is TGTGCCAGCGGCACCTTAGAGACCCAGTACTTC. It yields the protein CASGTLETQYF. This chain joins TRBV12-3 or TRBV12-4 and TRBJ2-5; D remains ambiguous. V lost 8 bases and J 4 bases, leaving 8 bases between the germline ends. CDR3 size: 11 residues.

This chain connects TRBV4-1 to TRBJ2-2, with 16 positions matching TRBD2. Germline lookup yields CDR1 MGHRA and CDR2 YSYEKL. The V segment lost 3 bases and the J segment 3 bases; nucleotides outside the gene matches: 4. The CDR3 consists of 18 residues. CDR3 bases: TGCGCCAGCAGCCAGGGACTAGCGGGAGGGCGGTACACCGGGGAGCTGTTTTTT. As protein: CASSQGLAGGRYTGELFF.

V gene TRBV28 combines with J gene TRBJ2-7; a possible D gene is TRBD2 (5 bases). The CDR3 sequence is 11 residues long. CDR1 and CDR2 (germline): MDHEN, SYDVKM. V lost 6 bases and J 6 bases, leaving 9 bases between the germline ends. In DNA, the CDR3 is TGTGCCAGCAGCGTAGGGAGCGAGCAGTACTTC. It encodes CASSVGSEQYF.

This clonotype was counted at least ten times. The gene calls are TRBV12-3 or TRBV12-4 and TRBJ2-3; 9 bases are a match to TRBD2. The CDR3 spans 15 residues. After removal of 2 bases from V and 5 bases from J, the junction contained 5 bases not matched to a gene. The DNA for the CDR3 is TGTGCCAGCAGTTTACTAGCGGGATGGGGAGATACGCAGTATTTT. Translated: CASSLLAGWGDTQYF.

This clonotype was recorded at least ten times. The chain couples TRBV7-9 to TRBJ2-3; 11 nucleotides align to TRBD2. CDR1 is SEHNR, CDR2 FQNEAQ, per germline (reference sequence). Losses at the gene ends were 2 bases for V and 5 bases for J; bases not matched to a gene: 3. CDR3 size: 15 residues. This CDR3 reads CASSLRLAGIDTQYF. In nucleotides, the CDR3 is TGTGCCAGCAGCTTACGACTAGCGGGAATAGATACGCAGTATTTT.

At least ten counts were recorded for this clonotype. The chain recombines TRBV28 with TRBJ2-1; 7 nucleotides line up with TRBD1. The CDR3 consists of 14 residues. Trimming took 4 bases from V and 3 from J; bases not matched to a gene: 3. CDR1 MDHEN and CDR2 SYDVKM come from the germline V gene. The CDR3 nucleotides read TGTGCCAGCAGTTGGGGACAGAGCTACAATGAGCAGTTCTTC. Its translation is CASSWGQSYNEQFF.

Points on this clonotype: Given a much more abundant clone one base away, this may be a read error. J is TRBJ2-1 and V is TRBV19; either TRBD1 or TRBD2 may fit D (6 bases each). CDR3 size: 15 residues. Germline V gene sequence: CDR1 LNHDA, CDR2 SQIVND (reference sequence). The CDR3 bases are TGTTCCAGTAGTGTCGACAGGAGAAGCGGGAATGAGCAGTTCTTC. This sequence encodes CSSSVDRRSGNEQFF.

At least ten counts were recorded for this clonotype. The chain combines TRBV7-2 with TRBJ2-3; D gene unclear. This CDR3 has 15 amino acids. Germline CDR1 SGHTA, CDR2 FQGNSA. V lost 1 base and J lost 0, with 8 bases in between. CDR3 sequence reads: CASSLVVASTDTQYF. DNA for the CDR3: TGTGCCAGCAGCTTAGTAGTCGCTAGCACAGATACGCAGTATTTT.

The sample holds many counts of this clonotype. This chain connects TRBV7-2 to TRBJ2-3; D might be TRBD2 (5 bases). This CDR3 contains 13 residues. The V gene lost 5 bases and the J gene lost 5 bases, with 11 bases spanning the gap. Germline values: CDR1 SGHTA, CDR2 FQGNSA. This CDR3 reads CASSPLGVDTQYF. The CDR3 region has the DNA TGTGCCAGCAGCCCCCTCGGGGTAGATACGCAGTATTTT. Based on the CDR3 plus reference TRBV7-2 and TRBJ2-3, the full variable domain is GAGVSQSPSNKVTEKGKDVELRCDPISGHTALYWYRQSLGQGLEFLIYFQGNSAPDKSGLPSDRFSAERTGGSVSTLTIQRTQQEDSAVYLCASSPLGVDTQYFGPGTRLTVL.

This clonotype came up many times. V and J are TRBV20-1 and TRBJ2-7; possible D gene TRBD2, 6 bases. The CDR3 has 14 amino acids. Trimming cost V 2 bases and J 0 bases, with 11 bases left between them. Germline CDR1 and CDR2: DFQATT and SNEGSKA (reference sequence). This CDR3 is CSARPGSGSYEQYF. The DNA for the CDR3 is TGCAGTGCTAGACCCGGGAGTGGCTCCTACGAGCAGTACTTC.